A selection of T cell receptor beta chains follows, all from one sample in a study of cytomegalovirus exposure and HLA in healthy donors. Repertoires were generated with immunoSEQ multiplex PCR, while TCRdb's copy carries only in-frame clones and drops some. The table records some 99,000 clones, over 60% of them present only once. Sequenced: PBMCs. Receptors were obtained from a female donor in good health and CMV-seronegative. CDR3s leave out the opening cysteine and the closing phenylalanine or tryptophan.

TRBV9,TRBJ1-1,ASSLSGTNTEAF
TRBV10-3,TRBJ2-5,AISIAGTGRQETQY
TRBV9,TRBJ2-7,ASSVGGQGYEQY
TRBV6-4,TRBJ2-1,ASSPESGNRGNEQF
TRBV29-1,TRBJ1-2,SVSTFATGANYGYT
TRBV6-5,TRBJ2-6,ATRSGANVLT
TRBV7-7,TRBJ2-2,ASSPGLRAGELF
TRBV9,TRBJ2-7,ASSVGKSGSTYEQY
TRBV19,TRBJ1-2,ASSRDRAGNYGYT
TRBV11-3,TRBJ2-1,ASSSPGITNNEQF
TRBV5-1,TRBJ2-7,ASSLESQGAYEQY
TRBV5-6,TRBJ1-2,ASSLGQPGGGYGYT
TRBV10-1,TRBJ2-1,ASSSPESSYNEQF
TRBV7-8,TRBJ1-6,ATTFSGSGNNSPLH
TRBV7-3,TRBJ1-2,ASSLVPGQEGGSYGYT
TRBV5-4,TRBJ2-7,ASRSLTSGNNEQY
TRBV27,TRBJ2-7,ASTTRDRVREQY
TRBV7-9,TRBJ1-2,ASSSWDSYYGYT
TRBV6-6,TRBJ1-2,ASSWTGGDYGYT
TRBV5-8,TRBJ1-1,ASSLVGGNTEAF
TRBV18,TRBJ2-2,ASSPRGATSGRNWPGELF
TRBV2,TRBJ2-5,ASSLLGGSVETQY
TRBV5-1,TRBJ2-3,ASSLAERGGLDTQY
TRBV14,TRBJ1-1,ASSPLEYLTGYTEAF
TRBV29-1,TRBJ1-2,SASTGDIGGYT
TRBV19,TRBJ2-1,ASSIPERETGSNEQF
TRBV27,TRBJ2-7,ASSLTGGSLYEQY
TRBV6-1,TRBJ2-1,ASSDSPSPYNEQF
TRBV7-2,TRBJ2-3,ASSPGGGTGWTDTQY
TRBV28,TRBJ2-4,ASSLMTSGRAQNIQY
TRBV4-2,TRBJ2-3,ASSRPEGSGRADTQY
TRBV7-9,TRBJ2-7,ASSSTPGQGYEQY
TRBV7-2,TRBJ2-7,ASSSRGEAYEQY
TRBV19,TRBJ1-2,ASHATGRMKPLRDRGYT
TRBV28,TRBJ1-2,ATYGYT
TRBV7-2,TRBJ2-3,ASSLELGRGDTQY
TRBV18,TRBJ1-6,ASSPPGRGYNSPLH
TRBV19,TRBJ1-2,ASRGTLLETGWT